The rows below give T cell receptor beta chains drawn from one sample of a study of blood T cells in healthy people across ages. One entry per CDR3 protein results from TCRdb running MiXCR on the 5' RACE reads. The repertoire includes about 640,000 distinct CDR3 sequences, approximately 59% of them detected once, and 30% to 45% sits in the top ten. Sample: blood. The source of these receptors is a man aged 60-69 years in good health. Each CDR3 is given with its conserved first and last residue. Fields, in order: J gene, CDR3 length, V gene, CDR3 protein.

J gene: TRBJ2-1
CDR3 length: 15
V gene: TRBV12-3/TRBV12-4
CDR3 protein: CASSLPGGRLGEQFF

J gene: TRBJ2-4
CDR3 length: 13
V gene: TRBV2
CDR3 protein: CASSLAGRNIQYF

J gene: TRBJ2-5
CDR3 length: 12
V gene: TRBV20-1
CDR3 protein: CSASGQQETQYF

J gene: TRBJ1-2
CDR3 length: 12
V gene: TRBV3-1
CDR3 protein: CASSLLQGGYTF

J gene: TRBJ2-7
CDR3 length: 15
V gene: TRBV6-2/TRBV6-3
CDR3 protein: CASSYGTGGAYEQYF

J gene: TRBJ2-7
CDR3 length: 15
V gene: TRBV20-1
CDR3 protein: CSAYSVGTVSYEQYF

J gene: .
CDR3 length: 11
V gene: TRBV15
CDR3 protein: CATMAGNIQYF

J gene: TRBJ2-1
CDR3 length: 15
V gene: TRBV3-1
CDR3 protein: CASAPSGGVGNEQFF

J gene: TRBJ2-5
CDR3 length: 17
V gene: TRBV10-2
CDR3 protein: CASSEGPGQGDQETQYF

J gene: TRBJ1-2
CDR3 length: 14
V gene: TRBV10-3
CDR3 protein: CAISDKGADYGYTF

J gene: TRBJ2-7
CDR3 length: 14
V gene: TRBV5-6
CDR3 protein: CASSPSTGAYEQYF

J gene: TRBJ2-7
CDR3 length: 14
V gene: TRBV29-1
CDR3 protein: CSADQAGGLDEQYF

J gene: TRBJ1-2
CDR3 length: 18
V gene: TRBV29-1
CDR3 protein: CSTRWGDRDRGRKNGYTF

J gene: TRBJ2-3
CDR3 length: 14
V gene: TRBV7-8
CDR3 protein: CASSLRGAADTQYF

J gene: TRBJ1-2
CDR3 length: 14
V gene: TRBV5-6
CDR3 protein: CASSSGRGIYGYTF

J gene: TRBJ2-1
CDR3 length: 13
V gene: TRBV24-1
CDR3 protein: CATSDRTLGKQFF

J gene: TRBJ1-1
CDR3 length: 16
V gene: TRBV28
CDR3 protein: CASSSLGLWTNAEAFF

J gene: TRBJ2-3
CDR3 length: 15
V gene: TRBV12-3/TRBV12-4
CDR3 protein: CASSLALAGDDTQYF

J gene: TRBJ1-4
CDR3 length: 14
V gene: TRBV2
CDR3 protein: CASSYRAGNEKLFF

J gene: TRBJ2-1
CDR3 length: 12
V gene: TRBV20-1
CDR3 protein: CSALQTASLQFF

J gene: .
CDR3 length: 16
V gene: TRBV14
CDR3 protein: CASSFTGPPSSNIQYF

J gene: TRBJ2-3
CDR3 length: 15
V gene: TRBV10-1
CDR3 protein: CASSESLQGPDTQYF

J gene: TRBJ2-4
CDR3 length: 15
V gene: TRBV25-1
CDR3 protein: CASSDTQSTLDIQYF

J gene: TRBJ1-6
CDR3 length: 14
V gene: TRBV20-1
CDR3 protein: CSASADRANSPLHF

J gene: TRBJ2-7
CDR3 length: 12
V gene: TRBV7-9
CDR3 protein: CASSRQGPEQYF

J gene: TRBJ1-4
CDR3 length: 14
V gene: TRBV28
CDR3 protein: CASSLGGRDEKLFF

J gene: TRBJ2-5
CDR3 length: 14
V gene: TRBV7-2
CDR3 protein: CASSLKVGSETQYF

J gene: TRBJ1-2
CDR3 length: 14
V gene: TRBV12-3/TRBV12-4
CDR3 protein: CASSLNRDNYGYTF

J gene: TRBJ2-7
CDR3 length: 17
V gene: TRBV27
CDR3 protein: CASSSWGTSGAPYEQYF

J gene: TRBJ1-2
CDR3 length: 13
V gene: TRBV5-1
CDR3 protein: CASSLQEFYGYTF

J gene: TRBJ2-3
CDR3 length: 20
V gene: TRBV4-2
CDR3 protein: CASSQDPWGPSGENTDTQYF

J gene: TRBJ2-3
CDR3 length: 15
V gene: TRBV5-1
CDR3 protein: CASSLEPTASDTQYF

J gene: TRBJ2-1
CDR3 length: 15
V gene: TRBV10-3
CDR3 protein: CAISPGQGSYNEQFF

J gene: TRBJ2-5
CDR3 length: 15
V gene: TRBV9
CDR3 protein: CASSVGVAGEETQYF

J gene: TRBJ2-1
CDR3 length: 15
V gene: TRBV3-1
CDR3 protein: CASSQGTGPSNEQFF

J gene: TRBJ2-7
CDR3 length: 15
V gene: TRBV28
CDR3 protein: CASKTTGGDHYEQYF

J gene: TRBJ2-1
CDR3 length: 14
V gene: TRBV10-3
CDR3 protein: CAISGGVTYNEQFF

J gene: TRBJ2-7
CDR3 length: 15
V gene: TRBV7-9
CDR3 protein: CASSPTGNEHYEQYF